The text below deals with one TCR beta chain. This sample was included in a study of blood T cell repertoires in COVID-19. Overall study: T cells, B-cell-depleted T cells, or PBMCs provided the cDNA or gDNA that served as material.

There are 15 residues in the CDR3. Trimming cost V 0 bases and J 2 bases, with 10 bases left between them. Germline loops: CDR1 MGHRA, CDR2 YSYEKL. Per the original methods: Reference gene primers were amplified, and this amplification served to estimate nucleated cell counts. Here immunoSEQ multiplex PCR was the method, and the copy in TCRdb shows in-frame clones only, minus some. V and J calls and clone size follow that table, whereas D and trimming were derived from the DNA. The sample holds about 670,000 clones, about nine tenths seen once. The V call is TRBV4-1, the J call TRBJ1-2; D gene uncertain. This TCR derives from a young woman with acute or convalescent COVID-19. The sequencing sample was made of peripheral blood. CDR3 loop: CASSQEPTRNYGYTF. The CDR3 bases are TGCGCCAGCAGCCAAGAGCCGACCAGGAACTATGGCTACACCTTC.